This TCR beta chain was profiled in a study of T-cell memory formation after mild COVID-19. Study-wide findings and caveats: Researchers could not confirm that second-wave clones peaking on day 37 targeted SARS-CoV-2.

This CDR3 is 14 amino acids long. After removal of 7 bases from V and 4 bases from J, the junction contained 8 bases not matched to a gene. About this clonotype: Its antigen is still unknown.

5'RACE, which relied on constant-segment primers, yielded TCR alpha and TCR beta cDNA libraries carrying sample barcodes and UMIs. TCRdb analysed the 5' RACE reads with MiXCR anew, one entry per CDR3 protein. The table has roughly 340,000 distinct CDR3 sequences, approximately 15% seen once. Input material: PBMCs or a T cell subset sorted from them (not recorded which). This clonotype was sampled from a man between 18 and 29 years old who had mild COVID-19 (a few samples of this study predate the infection). Cell type and time point are not known. This sequence joins TRBV12-3 or TRBV12-4 and TRBJ2-3; the match to TRBD2 covers 7 bases. The CDR3 bases are TGTGCCAGCACCCTCTCTACTAGCGCAGATACGCAGTATTTT. Its protein product is CASTLSTSADTQYF.